This note documents a single T cell receptor (beta chain) sequence. Its specificity is unknown. The sample originates from a study of beta chain features in type 1 diabetes. For the study at large: When patients were set against healthy donors, age, gender and cell yields were similar. Study-level points and caveats: The analysis here could not establish whether HLA type shapes TCRB rearrangement. Relative to healthy donors, patients appeared to have naive, central memory and Treg TCRB repertoires that were more similar.

The CDR3 is 15 residues long. In germline, CDR1 is SGHDN, CDR2 FVKESK. V was clipped by 5 bases and J by 8 bases, with 21 bases between them. Since all of the isolated RNA was reverse transcribed, expressed TCRB transcripts were what got sequenced. Profiling relied on immunoSEQ multiplex PCR, and the TCRdb table lists in-frame clones only, not all of them. The sample lists some 410,000 clones, 9.5% to 12% occurring once. The sample taken for sequencing was naive CD4+ T cells from blood. This rearrangement joins TRBV14 to TRBJ1-1, with D possibly TRBD1 on 6 matching bases. The receptor was isolated from a woman aged 18-35 years in good health. As DNA, the CDR3 is TGTGCCAGCAGCACTCTGCAAGGGGGAACAGGGGAAGCTTTCTTT. It specifies CASSTLQGGTGEAFF.